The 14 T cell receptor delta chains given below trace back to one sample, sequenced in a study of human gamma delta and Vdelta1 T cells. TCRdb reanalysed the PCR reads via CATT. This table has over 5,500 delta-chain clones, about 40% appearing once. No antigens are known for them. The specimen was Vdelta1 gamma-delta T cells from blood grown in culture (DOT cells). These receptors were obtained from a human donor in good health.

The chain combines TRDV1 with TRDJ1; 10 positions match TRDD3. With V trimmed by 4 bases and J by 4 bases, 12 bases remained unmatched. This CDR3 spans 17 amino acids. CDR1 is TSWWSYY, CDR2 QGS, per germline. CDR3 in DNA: TGTGCTCTTGGGGGACTTCCCTGGGGGATAGTGATCGATAAACTCATCTTT. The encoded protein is CALGGLPWGIVIDKLIF.

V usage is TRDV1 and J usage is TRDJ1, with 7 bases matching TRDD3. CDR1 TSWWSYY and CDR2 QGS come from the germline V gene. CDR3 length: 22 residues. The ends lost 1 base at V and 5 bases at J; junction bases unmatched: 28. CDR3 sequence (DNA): TGTGCTCTTGGGGAACAGCGGGTCTTTTTTACTGGGGACCTTTCTGGGGTAGATAAACTCATCTTT. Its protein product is CALGEQRVFFTGDLSGVDKLIF.

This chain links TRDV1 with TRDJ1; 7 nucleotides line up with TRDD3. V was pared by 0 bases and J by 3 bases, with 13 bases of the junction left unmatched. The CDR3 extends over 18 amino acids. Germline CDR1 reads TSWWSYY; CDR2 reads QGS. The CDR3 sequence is CALGELRTSRTGADKLIF. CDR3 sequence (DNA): TGTGCTCTTGGGGAACTACGAACCTCCCGTACTGGGGCCGATAAACTCATCTTT.

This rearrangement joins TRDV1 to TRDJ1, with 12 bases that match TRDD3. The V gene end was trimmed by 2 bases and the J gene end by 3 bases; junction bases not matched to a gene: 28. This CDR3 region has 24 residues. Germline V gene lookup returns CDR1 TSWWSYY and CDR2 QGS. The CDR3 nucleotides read TGTGCTCTTGGGGAATTACTCCCATTTCTGGTACTGGGGGATACCCCAGTATTGGCCGATAAACTCATCTTT. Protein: CALGELLPFLVLGDTPVLADKLIF.

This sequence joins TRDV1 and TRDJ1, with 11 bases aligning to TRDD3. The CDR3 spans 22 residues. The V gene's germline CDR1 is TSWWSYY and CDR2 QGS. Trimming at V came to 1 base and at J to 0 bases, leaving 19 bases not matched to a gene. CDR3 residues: CALGEPRLPRAGGYPYTDKLIF. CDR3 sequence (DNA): TGTGCTCTTGGGGAACCCCGCCTTCCTAGGGCTGGGGGATACCCGTACACCGATAAACTCATCTTT.

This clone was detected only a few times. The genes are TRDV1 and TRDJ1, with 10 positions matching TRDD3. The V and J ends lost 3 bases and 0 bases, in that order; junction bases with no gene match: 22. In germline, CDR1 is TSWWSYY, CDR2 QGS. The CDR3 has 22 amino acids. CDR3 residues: CALGDSFPINWGIAVYTDKLIF. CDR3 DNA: TGTGCTCTTGGGGATTCCTTTCCAATAAACTGGGGGATCGCCGTGTACACCGATAAACTCATCTTT.

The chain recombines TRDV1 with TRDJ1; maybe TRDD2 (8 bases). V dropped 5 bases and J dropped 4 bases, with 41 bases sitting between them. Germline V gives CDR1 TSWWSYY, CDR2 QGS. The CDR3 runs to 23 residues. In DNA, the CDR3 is TGTGCTCTTGGGCCACCGGTCGGGTCTTCCTACGTTTGGGGGACCCCCTTGGTCGATAAACTCATCTTT. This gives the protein CALGPPVGSSYVWGTPLVDKLIF.

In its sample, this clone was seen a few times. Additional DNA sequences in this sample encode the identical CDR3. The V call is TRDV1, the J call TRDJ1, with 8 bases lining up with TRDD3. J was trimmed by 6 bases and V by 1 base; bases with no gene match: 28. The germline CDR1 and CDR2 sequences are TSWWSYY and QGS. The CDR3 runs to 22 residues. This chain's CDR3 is CALGEPISTGSYWGYSRHKLIF. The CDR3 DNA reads TGTGCTCTTGGGGAACCAATATCTACAGGGTCCTACTGGGGATACAGTCGGCATAAACTCATCTTT.

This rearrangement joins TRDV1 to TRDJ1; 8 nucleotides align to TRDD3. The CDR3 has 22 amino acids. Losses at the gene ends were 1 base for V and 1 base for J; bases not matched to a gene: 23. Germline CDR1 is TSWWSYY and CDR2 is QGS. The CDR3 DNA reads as TGTGCTCTTGGGGAACCTCCTCCCACTTGGGGATACCCCATCGGTGCCACCGATAAACTCATCTTT. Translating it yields CALGEPPPTWGYPIGATDKLIF.

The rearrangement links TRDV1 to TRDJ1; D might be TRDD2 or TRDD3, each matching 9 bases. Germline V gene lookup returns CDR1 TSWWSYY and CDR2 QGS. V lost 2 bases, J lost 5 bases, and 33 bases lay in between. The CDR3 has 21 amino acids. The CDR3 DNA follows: TGTGCTCTTGGGGAAGTGCCCTTCCTACAAATGCGGGGGGATACAACTGATAAACTCATCTTT. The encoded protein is CALGEVPFLQMRGDTTDKLIF.

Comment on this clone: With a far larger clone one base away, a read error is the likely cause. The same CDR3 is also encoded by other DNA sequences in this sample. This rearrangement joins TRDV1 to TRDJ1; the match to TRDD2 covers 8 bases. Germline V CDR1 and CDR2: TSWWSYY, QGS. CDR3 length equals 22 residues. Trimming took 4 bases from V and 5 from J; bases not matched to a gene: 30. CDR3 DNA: TGTGCTCTTGGGGGACTCAACCTTCCTATTTCCATATCGAGTATGTCCACTGATAAACTCATCTTT. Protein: CALGGLNLPISISSMSTDKLIF.

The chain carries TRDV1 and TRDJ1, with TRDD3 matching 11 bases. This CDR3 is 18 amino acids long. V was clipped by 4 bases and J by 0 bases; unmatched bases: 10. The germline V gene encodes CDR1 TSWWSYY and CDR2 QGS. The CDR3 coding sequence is TGTGCTCTTGGGGTCGGTGACTGGGGGATATCTCACACCGATAAACTCATCTTT. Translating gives CALGVGDWGISHTDKLIF.

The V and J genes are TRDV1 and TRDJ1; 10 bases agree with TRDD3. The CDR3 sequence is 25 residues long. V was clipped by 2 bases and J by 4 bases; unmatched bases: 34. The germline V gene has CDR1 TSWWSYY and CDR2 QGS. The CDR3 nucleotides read TGTGCTCTTGGGGAAGAGGTCCTAACGTGGGGGATACTTAGAGTCATGAAAGCGGACATCGATAAACTCATCTTT. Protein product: CALGEEVLTWGILRVMKADIDKLIF.

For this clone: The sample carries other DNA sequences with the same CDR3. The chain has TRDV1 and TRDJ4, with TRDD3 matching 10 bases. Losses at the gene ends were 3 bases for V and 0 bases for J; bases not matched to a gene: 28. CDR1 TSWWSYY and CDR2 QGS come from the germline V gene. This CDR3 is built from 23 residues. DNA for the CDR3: TGTGCTCTTGGGGACCCTCGGTGGCCTTTCCCATCCCTGGGGGATATCAAAACCAGACCCCTGATCTTT. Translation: CALGDPRWPFPSLGDIKTRPLIF.